The 8 T cell receptor beta chains below come from one sample, sequenced in a study of T cells in Graves' hyperthyroidism and ophthalmopathy. TCR beta CDR3 regions were amplified from RNA. An initial round of RT-PCR targeting the TCR CDR3 relied on the HTBI primer set. TCRdb re-analysed the multiplex PCR reads in MiXCR, keeping a single row per CDR3 protein. This sample has more than 650,000 distinct CDR3 sequences, with 13% to 15% found just once. Sequencing was performed on blood. These receptor sequences come from a woman in her late teens or twenties with Graves' hyperthyroidism.

This clonotype was recorded at least ten times. The V and J genes are TRBV5-1 and TRBJ2-2, with TRBD2 matching 10 bases. Germline CDR1 reads SGHRS; CDR2 reads YFSETQ. This CDR3 has 15 amino acids. V lost 4 bases to trimming and J lost 3 bases; unmatched junction nucleotides: 3. The CDR3 sequence: CASSRGLAYTGELFF. The CDR3 nucleotides are TGCGCCAGCAGCAGGGGACTAGCGTACACCGGGGAGCTGTTTTTT.

This clonotype was counted at least ten times. This rearrangement joins TRBV6-1 to TRBJ2-5; 8 bases map to TRBD1. Germline values: CDR1 MNHNS, CDR2 SASEGT. The CDR3 runs 16 residues. The CDR3 spells CASHRPDRGKQETQYF. CDR3 sequence (DNA): TGTGCTAGCCACCGTCCAGACAGGGGAAAGCAAGAGACCCAGTACTTC.

This clonotype appeared a few times. The CDR3 protein is CSVRGATNEKLFF. The CDR3 coding sequence is TGCAGCGTGCGCGGGGCGACTAATGAAAAACTGTTTTTT. The chain employs TRBV29-1 and TRBJ1-4, with D tentatively TRBD1 (5 bases). Germline loops: CDR1 SQVTM, CDR2 ANQGSEA. Trimming took off 6 bases at V and 2 bases at J, with 10 bases between the two ends. The CDR3 length is 13 residues.

This clonotype was counted many times. The V gene is TRBV20-1, the J gene TRBJ2-7; the D call may be TRBD1 or TRBD2 (5 bases each). Trimming removed 4 bases from V and 5 bases from J, with 21 bases in between. From germline, CDR1 is DFQATT and CDR2 SNEGSKA (reference sequence). This CDR3 is 15 amino acids long. For the CDR3, the DNA is TGCAGTGCTACCAAAGGGTGGGGGAGACGGAACGAGCAGTACTTC. This translates into CSATKGWGRRNEQYF.

This clonotype has only a few counts. DNA of the CDR3: TGCGCCAGCAGCTCCCGACAGGGCGACTACGAGCAGTACTTC. Residues: CASSSRQGDYEQYF. The J gene is TRBJ2-7, the V gene TRBV5-1; 7 bases line up with TRBD1. Germline V gene lookup returns CDR1 SGHRS and CDR2 YFSETQ. CDR3 length: 14 amino acids. V was clipped by 3 bases and J by 3 bases; unmatched bases: 6.

This clonotype occurred once. The V call is TRBV28, the J call TRBJ2-7; D is perhaps TRBD1 or TRBD2 (5 bases each). CDR1 MDHEN and CDR2 SYDVKM come from the germline V gene. The CDR3 has 14 amino acids. With 7 bases removed from V and 6 bases from J, the gap between germline ends came to 19 bases. The CDR3 bases are TGTGCCAGCACCCTGGGGACCCAAGACGGCGAGCAGTACTTC. Its protein product is CASTLGTQDGEQYF. The full variable domain, rest sourced from reference TRBV28 and TRBJ2-7, is DVKVTQSSRYLVKRTGEKVFLECVQDMDHENMFWYRQDPGLGLRLIYFSYDVKMKEKGDIPEGYSVSREKKERFSLILESASTNQTSMYLCASTLGTQDGEQYFGPGTRLTVT.

This clonotype was seen ten or more times. The V and J genes are TRBV7-6 and TRBJ2-1; D possibly uses TRBD1 or TRBD2 (5 bases each). The CDR3 has 14 residues. Germline V gives CDR1 SGHVS, CDR2 FNYEAQ. Between the trimmed V and J ends, which lost 0 bases and 6 bases, there was a span of 9 bases. The chain's CDR3 is CASSLAGTINEQFF. The CDR3 nucleotides are TGTGCCAGCAGCTTAGCCGGGACGATCAATGAGCAGTTCTTC.

The DNA for the CDR3 is TGTGCCAGCAGCTTCAGAGCGGGCAGCACAGATACGCAGTATTTT. Amino acids: CASSFRAGSTDTQYF. This sequence joins TRBV7-2 and TRBJ2-3; possibly TRBD2 for D (6 bases). The CDR3 length is 15 residues. V lost 3 bases and J 0 bases, leaving 10 bases between the germline ends. CDR1 SGHTA and CDR2 FQGNSA come from the germline V gene.